This T cell receptor beta chain is from a study of T cell responses to AZD1222 COVID-19 vaccine. For the study at large: Second doses at about 4 or about 12 weeks were pooled.

The V end lost 2 bases, the J end lost 4 bases, and 15 bases lay between the germline ends. Germline V gene data show CDR1 as SEHNR and CDR2 as FQNEAQ (reference sequence). This CDR3 has 16 amino acids. Libraries were prepared by immunoSEQ multiplex PCR; TCRdb keeps only in-frame clonotypes and omits some of them. The data hold more than 100,000 clones, with 70% to 90% observed a single time. This chain links TRBV7-9 with TRBJ1-5; D possibly corresponds to TRBD1 (5 bases). The receptor comes from an adult in good health. Specimen: peripheral blood, collected on day 0 of AZD1222 vaccination. CDR3 nucleotides: TGTGCCAGCAGCTTATGGGGAGGGACGGGAAATCAGCCCCAGCATTTT. Protein product: CASSLWGGTGNQPQHF.